The T cell receptor (beta chain) described here comes from a study of cytotoxic CD8 clonotypes in ibrutinib-treated CLL. Turning to the study itself: Partial response was seen in about 24 patients and complete response in 2; after median roughly 66 months, about 14 stayed remitted, roughly 12 progressed.

The authors obtained around 2 micrograms of genomic DNA from cryopreserved PBMCs for TCR beta libraries. V lost 6 bases, J lost 5 bases, and 16 bases lay in between. The germline gives CDR1 MDHEN, CDR2 SYDVKM. The CDR3 extends over 14 amino acids. Clones were read by immunoSEQ multiplex PCR, and TCRdb kept only the in-frame ones, dropping some. In the table there are about 300,000 clones, about 61% of which are singletons. This chain uses TRBV28 with TRBJ2-5; possibly TRBD1 for D (6 bases). The origin of this receptor is a human donor with chronic lymphocytic leukemia. The source was PBMCs, collected after 36 months of ibrutinib treatment. The CDR3 region has the DNA TGTGCCAGCAGGCCCGACAGGAGTTGGGAGACCCAGTACTTC. Translated, it gives CASRPDRSWETQYF. The full variable domain, rest sourced from reference TRBV28 and TRBJ2-5, is DVKVTQSSRYLVKRTGEKVFLECVQDMDHENMFWYRQDPGLGLRLIYFSYDVKMKEKGDIPEGYSVSREKKERFSLILESASTNQTSMYLCASRPDRSWETQYFGPGTRLLVL.